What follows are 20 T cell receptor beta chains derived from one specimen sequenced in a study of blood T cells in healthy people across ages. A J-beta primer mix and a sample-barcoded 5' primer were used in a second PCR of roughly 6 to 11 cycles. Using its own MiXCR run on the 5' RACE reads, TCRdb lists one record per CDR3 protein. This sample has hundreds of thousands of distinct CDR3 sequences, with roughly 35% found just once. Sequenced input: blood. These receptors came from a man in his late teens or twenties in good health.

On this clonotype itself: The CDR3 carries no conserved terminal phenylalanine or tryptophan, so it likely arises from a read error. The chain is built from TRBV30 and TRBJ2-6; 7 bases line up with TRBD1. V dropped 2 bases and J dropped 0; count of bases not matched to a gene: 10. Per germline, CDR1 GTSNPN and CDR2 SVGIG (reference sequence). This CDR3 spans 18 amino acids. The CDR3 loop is CAWSWTGKLSSGANVLTL. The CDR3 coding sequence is TGTGCCTGGAGTTGGACAGGCAAACTTAGCTCTGGGGCCAACGTCCTGACTTTA.

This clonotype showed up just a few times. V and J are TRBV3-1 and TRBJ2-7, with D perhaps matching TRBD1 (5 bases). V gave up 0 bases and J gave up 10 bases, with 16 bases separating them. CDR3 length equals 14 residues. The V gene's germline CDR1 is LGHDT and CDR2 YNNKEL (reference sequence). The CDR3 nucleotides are TGTGCCAGCAGCCAAGATCCGCCAGGGCCTCAACAGTACTTC. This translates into CASSQDPPGPQQYF.

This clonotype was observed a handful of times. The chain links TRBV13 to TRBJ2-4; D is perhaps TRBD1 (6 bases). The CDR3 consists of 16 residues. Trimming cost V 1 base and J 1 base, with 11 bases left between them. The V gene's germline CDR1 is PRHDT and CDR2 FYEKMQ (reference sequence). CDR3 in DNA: TGTGCCAGCAGCTTAGTGGGGGCGCCGGCCAAAAACATTCAGTACTTC. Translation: CASSLVGAPAKNIQYF. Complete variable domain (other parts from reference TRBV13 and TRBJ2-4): AAGVIQSPRHLIKEKRETATLKCYPIPRHDTVYWYQQGPGQDPQFLISFYEKMQSDKGSIPDRFSAQQFSDYHSELNMSSLELGDSALYFCASSLVGAPAKNIQYFGAGTRLSVL.

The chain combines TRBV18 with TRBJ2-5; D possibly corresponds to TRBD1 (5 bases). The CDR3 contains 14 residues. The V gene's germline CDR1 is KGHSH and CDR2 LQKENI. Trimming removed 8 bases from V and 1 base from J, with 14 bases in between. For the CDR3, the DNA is TGTGCCAGCAGTCCAAGGACATCCCAAGAGACCCAGTACTTC. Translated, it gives CASSPRTSQETQYF. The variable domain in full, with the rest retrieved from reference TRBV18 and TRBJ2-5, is NAGVMQNPRHLVRRRGQEARLRCSPMKGHSHVYWYRQLPEEGLKFMVYLQKENIIDESGMPKERFSAEFPKEGPSILRIQQVVRGDSAAYFCASSPRTSQETQYFGPGTRLLVL.

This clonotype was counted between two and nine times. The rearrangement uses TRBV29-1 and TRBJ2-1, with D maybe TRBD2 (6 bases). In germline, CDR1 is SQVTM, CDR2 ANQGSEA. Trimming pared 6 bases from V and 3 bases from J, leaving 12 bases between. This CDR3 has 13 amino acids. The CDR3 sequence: CSVEPGLYNEQFF. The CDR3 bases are TGCAGCGTAGAACCGGGACTCTACAATGAGCAGTTCTTC.

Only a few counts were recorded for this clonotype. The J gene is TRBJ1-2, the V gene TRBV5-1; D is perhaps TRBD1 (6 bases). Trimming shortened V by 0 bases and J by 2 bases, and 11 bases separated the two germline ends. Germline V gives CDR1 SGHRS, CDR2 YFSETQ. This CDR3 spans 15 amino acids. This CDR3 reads CASSLEEGHNYGYTF. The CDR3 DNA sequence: TGCGCCAGCAGCTTGGAGGAGGGACACAACTATGGCTACACCTTC.

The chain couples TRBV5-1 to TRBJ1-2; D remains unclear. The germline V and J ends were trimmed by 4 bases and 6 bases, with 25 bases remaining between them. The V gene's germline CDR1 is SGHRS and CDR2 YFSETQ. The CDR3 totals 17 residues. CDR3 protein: CASSRRWGASVWDGYTF. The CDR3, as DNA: TGCGCCAGCAGCAGGAGGTGGGGAGCTTCGGTTTGGGATGGCTACACCTTC.

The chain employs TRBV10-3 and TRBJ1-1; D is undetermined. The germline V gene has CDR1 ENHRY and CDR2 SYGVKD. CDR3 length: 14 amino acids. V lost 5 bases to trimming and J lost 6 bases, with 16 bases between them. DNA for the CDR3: TGTGCCATCAGTTCACCCCAGGCATTCCCTGAAGCTTTCTTT. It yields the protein CAISSPQAFPEAFF.

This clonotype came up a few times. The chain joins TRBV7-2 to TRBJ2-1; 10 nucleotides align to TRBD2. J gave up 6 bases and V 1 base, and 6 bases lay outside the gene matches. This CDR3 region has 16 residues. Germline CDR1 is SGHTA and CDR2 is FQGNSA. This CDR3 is CASSLGPAGGLNEQFF. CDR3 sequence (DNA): TGTGCCAGCAGCTTAGGCCCAGCGGGGGGGCTCAATGAGCAGTTCTTC.

CDR3: CASSSGHINEQFF. The CDR3 region has the DNA TGTGCCAGCAGTTCGGGACATATCAATGAGCAGTTCTTC. The gene calls are TRBV28 and TRBJ2-1; D possibly corresponds to TRBD1 (6 bases). Between the trimmed V and J ends, which lost 4 bases and 6 bases, there was a span of 10 bases. This CDR3 spans 13 amino acids. Germline V gene sequence: CDR1 MDHEN, CDR2 SYDVKM.

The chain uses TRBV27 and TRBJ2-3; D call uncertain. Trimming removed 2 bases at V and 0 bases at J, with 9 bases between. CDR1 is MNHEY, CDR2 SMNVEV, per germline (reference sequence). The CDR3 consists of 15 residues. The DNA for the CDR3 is TGTGCCAGCAGTTTAGGCGTAACTAGCACAGATACGCAGTATTTT. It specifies CASSLGVTSTDTQYF.

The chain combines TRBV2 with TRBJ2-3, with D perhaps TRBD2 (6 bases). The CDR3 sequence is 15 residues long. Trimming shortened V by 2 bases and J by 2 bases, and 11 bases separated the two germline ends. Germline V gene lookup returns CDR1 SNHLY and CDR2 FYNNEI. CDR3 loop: CASSELRGTTDTQYF. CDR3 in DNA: TGTGCCAGCAGTGAACTGCGGGGTACCACAGATACGCAGTATTTT.

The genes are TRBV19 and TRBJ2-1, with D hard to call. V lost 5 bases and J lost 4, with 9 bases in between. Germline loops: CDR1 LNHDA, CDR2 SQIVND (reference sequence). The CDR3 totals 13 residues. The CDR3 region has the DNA TGTGCCAGTAGTCCGGCCGCATACAATGAGCAGTTCTTC. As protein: CASSPAAYNEQFF.

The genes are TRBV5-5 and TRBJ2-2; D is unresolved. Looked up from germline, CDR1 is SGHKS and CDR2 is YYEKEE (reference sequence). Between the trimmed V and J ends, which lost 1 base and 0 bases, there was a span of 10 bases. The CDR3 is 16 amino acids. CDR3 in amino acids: CASSLYAGTNTGELFF. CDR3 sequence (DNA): TGTGCCAGCAGCTTGTATGCAGGAACGAACACCGGGGAGCTGTTTTTT. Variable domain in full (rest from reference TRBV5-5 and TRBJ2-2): DAGVTQSPTHLIKTRGQQVTLRCSPISGHKSVSWYQQVLGQGPQFIFQYYEKEERGRGNFPDRFSARQFPNYSSELNVNALLLGDSALYLCASSLYAGTNTGELFFGEGSRLTVL.

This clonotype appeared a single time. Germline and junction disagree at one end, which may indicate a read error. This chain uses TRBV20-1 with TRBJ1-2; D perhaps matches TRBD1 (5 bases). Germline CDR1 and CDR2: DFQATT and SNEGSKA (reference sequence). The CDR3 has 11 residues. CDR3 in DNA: TGCAGTGCTAGCAGGGACGACGGCTGCACCTTC. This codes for CSASRDDGCTF.

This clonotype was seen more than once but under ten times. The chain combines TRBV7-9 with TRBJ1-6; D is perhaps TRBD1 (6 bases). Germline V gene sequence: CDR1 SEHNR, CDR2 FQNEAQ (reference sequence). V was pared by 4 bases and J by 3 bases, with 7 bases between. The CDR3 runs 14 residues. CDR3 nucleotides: TGTGCCAGCAGCTCGGACAGCTATAATTCACCCCTCCACTTT. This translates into CASSSDSYNSPLHF.

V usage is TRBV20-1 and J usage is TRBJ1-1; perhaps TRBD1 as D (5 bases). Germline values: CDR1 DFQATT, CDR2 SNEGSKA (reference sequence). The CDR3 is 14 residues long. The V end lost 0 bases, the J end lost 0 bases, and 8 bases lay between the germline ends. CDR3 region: CSARDGGMNTEAFF. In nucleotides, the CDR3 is TGCAGTGCTAGAGATGGGGGTATGAACACTGAAGCTTTCTTT.

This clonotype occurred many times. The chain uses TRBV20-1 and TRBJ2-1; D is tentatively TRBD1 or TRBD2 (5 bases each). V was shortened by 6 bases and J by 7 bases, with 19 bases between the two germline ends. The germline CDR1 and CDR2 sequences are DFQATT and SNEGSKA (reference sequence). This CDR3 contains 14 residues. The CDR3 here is CSATGTAGYNEQFF. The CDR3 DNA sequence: TGCAGTGCAACTGGGACGGCGGGTTATAATGAGCAGTTCTTC.

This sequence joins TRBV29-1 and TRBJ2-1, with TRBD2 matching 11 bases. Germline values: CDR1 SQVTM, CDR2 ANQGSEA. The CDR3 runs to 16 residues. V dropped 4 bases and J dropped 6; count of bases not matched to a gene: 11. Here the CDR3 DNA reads TGCAGCGTTGCTGAGGTAGCGGGAGGGTTGGGCAATGAGCAGTTCTTC. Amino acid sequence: CSVAEVAGGLGNEQFF.

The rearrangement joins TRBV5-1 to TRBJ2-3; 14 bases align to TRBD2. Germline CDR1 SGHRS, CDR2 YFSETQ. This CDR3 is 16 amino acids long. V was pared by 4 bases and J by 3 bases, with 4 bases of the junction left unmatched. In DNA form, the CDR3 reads TGCGCCAGCAGCCACCGACTAGCGGGGGGGACAGATACGCAGTATTTT. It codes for CASSHRLAGGTDTQYF.